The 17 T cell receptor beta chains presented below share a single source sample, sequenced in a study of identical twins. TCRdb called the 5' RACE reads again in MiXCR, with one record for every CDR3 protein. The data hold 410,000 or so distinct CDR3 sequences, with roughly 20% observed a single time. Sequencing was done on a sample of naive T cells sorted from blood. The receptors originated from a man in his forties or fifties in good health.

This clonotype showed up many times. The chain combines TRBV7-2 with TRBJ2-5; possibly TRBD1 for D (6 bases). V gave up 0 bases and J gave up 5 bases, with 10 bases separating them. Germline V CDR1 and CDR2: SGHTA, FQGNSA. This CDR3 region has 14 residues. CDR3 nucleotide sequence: TGTGCCAGCAGCTTAGCCAGGGGCGGGGAGACCCAGTACTTC. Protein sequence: CASSLARGGETQYF.

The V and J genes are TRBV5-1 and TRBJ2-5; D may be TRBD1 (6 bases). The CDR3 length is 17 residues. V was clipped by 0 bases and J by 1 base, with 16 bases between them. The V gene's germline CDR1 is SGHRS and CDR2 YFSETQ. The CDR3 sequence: CASSLGVLRDTQETQYF. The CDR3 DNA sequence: TGCGCCAGCAGCTTGGGGGTATTGAGGGACACCCAAGAGACCCAGTACTTC.

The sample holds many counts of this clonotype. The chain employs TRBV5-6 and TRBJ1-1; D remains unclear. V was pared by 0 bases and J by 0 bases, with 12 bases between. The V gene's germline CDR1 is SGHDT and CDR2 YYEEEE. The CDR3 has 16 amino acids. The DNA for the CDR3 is TGTGCCAGCAGCTTGGTTGGAGCAGCATTGAACACTGAAGCTTTCTTT. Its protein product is CASSLVGAALNTEAFF.

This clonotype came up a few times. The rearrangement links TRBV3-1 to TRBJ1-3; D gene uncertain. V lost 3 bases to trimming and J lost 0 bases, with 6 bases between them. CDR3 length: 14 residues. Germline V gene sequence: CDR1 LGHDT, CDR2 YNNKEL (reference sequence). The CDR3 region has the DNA TGTGCCAGCAGCCAGAGGAGCTCTGGAAACACCATATATTTT. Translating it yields CASSQRSSGNTIYF.

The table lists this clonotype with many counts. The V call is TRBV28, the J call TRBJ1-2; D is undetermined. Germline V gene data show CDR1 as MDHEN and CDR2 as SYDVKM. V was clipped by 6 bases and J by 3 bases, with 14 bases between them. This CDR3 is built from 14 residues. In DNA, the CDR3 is TGTGCCAGCAGCGAAGGGCGGGTTCACTATGGCTACACCTTC. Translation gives CASSEGRVHYGYTF.

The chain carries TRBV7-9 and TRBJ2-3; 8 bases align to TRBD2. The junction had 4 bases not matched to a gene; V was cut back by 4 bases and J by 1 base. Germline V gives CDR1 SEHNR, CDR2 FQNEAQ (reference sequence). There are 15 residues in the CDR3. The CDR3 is CASSYSGTRTDTQYF. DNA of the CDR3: TGTGCCAGCAGCTATAGCGGGACCCGCACAGATACGCAGTATTTT.

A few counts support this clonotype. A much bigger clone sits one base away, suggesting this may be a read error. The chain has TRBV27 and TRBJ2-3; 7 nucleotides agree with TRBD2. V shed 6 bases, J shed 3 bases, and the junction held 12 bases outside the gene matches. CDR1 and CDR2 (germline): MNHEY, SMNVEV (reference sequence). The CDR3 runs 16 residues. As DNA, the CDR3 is TGTGCCAGCAGGAAGACTGGCGGGAGACGTACAGATACGCAGTATTTT. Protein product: CASRKTGGRRTDTQYF.

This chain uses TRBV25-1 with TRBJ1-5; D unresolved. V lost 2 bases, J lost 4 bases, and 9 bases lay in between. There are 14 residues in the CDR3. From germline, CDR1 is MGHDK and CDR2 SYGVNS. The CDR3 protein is CASSETGWNQPQHF. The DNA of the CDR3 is TGTGCCAGCAGTGAAACGGGTTGGAATCAGCCCCAGCATTTT.

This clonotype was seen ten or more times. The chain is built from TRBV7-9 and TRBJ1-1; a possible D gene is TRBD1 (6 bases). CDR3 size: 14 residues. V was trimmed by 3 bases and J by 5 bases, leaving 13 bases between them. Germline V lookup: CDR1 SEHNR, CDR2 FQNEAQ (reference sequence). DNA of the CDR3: TGTGCCAGCAGCTTGGCCGGGGGGCGGACTGAAGCTTTCTTT. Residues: CASSLAGGRTEAFF.

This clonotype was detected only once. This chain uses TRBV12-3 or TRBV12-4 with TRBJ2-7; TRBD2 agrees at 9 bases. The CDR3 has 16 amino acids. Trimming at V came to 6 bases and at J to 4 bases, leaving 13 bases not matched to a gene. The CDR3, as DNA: TGTGCCAGCAGCTACGTGGGAGCGGGGGGCGCGTACGAGCAGTACTTC. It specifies CASSYVGAGGAYEQYF.

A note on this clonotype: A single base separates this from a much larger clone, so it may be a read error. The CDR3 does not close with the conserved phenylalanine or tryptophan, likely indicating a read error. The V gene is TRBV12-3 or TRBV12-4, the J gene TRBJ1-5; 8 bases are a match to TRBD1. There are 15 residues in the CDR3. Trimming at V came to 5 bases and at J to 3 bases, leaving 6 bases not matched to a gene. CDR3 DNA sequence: TGTGCCAGCAGTACACAACAGGGGGTCAATCAGCCCCAGCATTAT. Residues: CASSTQQGVNQPQHY.

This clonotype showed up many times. The CDR3 loop is CASGTGRISYNEQFF. The CDR3 region has the DNA TGCGCCAGCGGCACGGGGCGGATATCCTACAATGAGCAGTTCTTC. The V call is TRBV5-1, the J call TRBJ2-1; D is possibly TRBD1 or TRBD2 (5 bases each). V gave up 7 bases and J gave up 1 base, with 15 bases separating them. The CDR3 is 15 amino acids. Germline CDR1 and CDR2: SGHRS and YFSETQ.

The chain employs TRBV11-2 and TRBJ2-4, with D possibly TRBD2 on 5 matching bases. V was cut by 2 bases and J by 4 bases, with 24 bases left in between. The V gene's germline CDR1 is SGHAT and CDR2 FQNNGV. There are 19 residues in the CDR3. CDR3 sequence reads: CASSLTDYPNTRKKNIQYF. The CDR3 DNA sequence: TGTGCCAGCAGCTTAACTGACTACCCGAATACCCGAAAAAAAAACATTCAGTACTTC.

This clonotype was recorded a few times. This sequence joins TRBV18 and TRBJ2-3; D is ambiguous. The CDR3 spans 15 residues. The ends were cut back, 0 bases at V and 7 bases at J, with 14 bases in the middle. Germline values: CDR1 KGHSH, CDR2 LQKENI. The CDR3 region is CASSPPFTFLNTQYF. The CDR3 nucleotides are TGTGCCAGCTCACCACCGTTCACGTTTCTGAATACGCAGTATTTT.

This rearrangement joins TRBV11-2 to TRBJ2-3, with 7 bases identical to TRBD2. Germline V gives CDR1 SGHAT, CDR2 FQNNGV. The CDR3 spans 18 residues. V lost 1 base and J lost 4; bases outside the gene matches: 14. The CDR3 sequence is CASSLGPGWRGRADTQYF. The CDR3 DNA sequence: TGTGCCAGCAGCTTAGGCCCGGGCTGGCGGGGGAGAGCAGATACGCAGTATTTT.

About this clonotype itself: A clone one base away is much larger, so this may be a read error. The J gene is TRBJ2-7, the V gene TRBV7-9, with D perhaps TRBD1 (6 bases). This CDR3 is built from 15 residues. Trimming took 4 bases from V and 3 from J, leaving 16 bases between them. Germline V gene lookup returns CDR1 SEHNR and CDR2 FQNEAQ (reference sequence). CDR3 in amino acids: CASSSAHREVYEQYF. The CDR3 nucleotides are TGTGCCAGCAGCTCAGCGCACAGGGAAGTCTACGAGCAGTACTTC.

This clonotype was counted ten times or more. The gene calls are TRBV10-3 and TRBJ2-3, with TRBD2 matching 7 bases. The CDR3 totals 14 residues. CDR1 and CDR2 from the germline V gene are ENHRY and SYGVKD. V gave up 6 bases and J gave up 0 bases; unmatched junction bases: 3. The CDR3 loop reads CAIRLARSTDTQYF. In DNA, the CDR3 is TGTGCCATCAGACTAGCGCGTAGCACAGATACGCAGTATTTT.